Each of the 18 T cell receptor beta chains below was sequenced from the same sample in a study of T-cell reconstitution after alpha-beta-depleted transplantation in children. Unique molecular identifiers were used in preparing the TCRbeta library. TCRdb independently ran MiXCR on the PCR reads; one entry per CDR3 protein. Of hundreds of thousands of distinct CDR3 sequences listed, roughly 13% are singletons. This material consisted of PBMCs, taken before TCRalphabeta/CD19-depleted stem cell transplant. These receptors originate from a girl aged 2 to 9 with congenital amegakaryocytic thrombocytopenia, due to receive a stem cell transplant.

This clonotype was seen repeatedly, ten times or more. This rearrangement joins TRBV7-2 to TRBJ2-3; 14 nucleotides match TRBD2. The trim removed 5 bases at V and 4 bases at J, leaving 8 bases unmatched. The CDR3 extends over 17 amino acids. Germline V CDR1 and CDR2: SGHTA, FQGNSA. The CDR3 DNA sequence: TGTGCCAGCAGCCGATTGGGACTAGCGGGAGCGCCAGATACGCAGTATTTT. Translation: CASSRLGLAGAPDTQYF. Complete variable domain (other parts from reference TRBV7-2 and TRBJ2-3): GAGVSQSPSNKVTEKGKDVELRCDPISGHTALYWYRQSLGQGLEFLIYFQGNSAPDKSGLPSDRFSAERTGGSVSTLTIQRTQQEDSAVYLCASSRLGLAGAPDTQYFGPGTRLTVL.

This clonotype has a count of ten or more. The chain couples TRBV6-5 to TRBJ1-5; D call uncertain. Germline values: CDR1 MNHEY, CDR2 SVGAGI. V lost 0 bases and J lost 10, with 16 bases in between. This CDR3 spans 15 amino acids. For the CDR3, the DNA is TGTGCCAGCAGTTACTCGAATGTAGGCCACAATCCCCAGCATTTT. This encodes CASSYSNVGHNPQHF.

The chain recombines TRBV5-1 with TRBJ2-6, with D perhaps matching TRBD2 (5 bases). Germline CDR1 is SGHRS and CDR2 is YFSETQ. The CDR3 has 17 residues. Trimming left V 3 bases short and J 0 bases short, with 13 bases between. This CDR3 reads CASSSGVFFSGANVLTF. The DNA of the CDR3 is TGCGCCAGCAGCTCCGGGGTCTTCTTCTCTGGGGCCAACGTCCTGACTTTC. Filled out from reference TRBV5-1 and TRBJ2-6, the complete variable domain reads KAGVTQTPRYLIKTRGQQVTLSCSPISGHRSVSWYQQTPGQGLQFLFEYFSETQRNKGNFPGRFSGRQFSNSRSEMNVSTLELGDSALYLCASSSGVFFSGANVLTFGAGSRLTVL.

V usage is TRBV6-2 or TRBV6-3 and J usage is TRBJ2-7; 8 nucleotides match TRBD2. There are 15 residues in the CDR3. Germline V CDR1 and CDR2: MNHEY, SVGEGT. Trimming cost V 7 bases and J 3 bases; bases outside gene matches: 11. The CDR3 DNA follows: TGTGCCAGCAACGAGAGAGGACTAGCTTTCTACGAGCAGTACTTC. Translation: CASNERGLAFYEQYF.

At least ten counts were recorded for this clonotype. The gene calls are TRBV24-1 and TRBJ2-1; 9 bases fit TRBD2. Germline V gene lookup returns CDR1 KGHDR and CDR2 SFDVKD. The J segment lost 2 bases and the V segment lost 4 bases, leaving 5 bases of the junction unmatched. The CDR3 loop spans 16 amino acids. CDR3 sequence: CATSDSSGRPYNEQFF. CDR3 bases: TGTGCCACCAGTGACTCCAGCGGGAGGCCCTACAATGAGCAGTTCTTC.

V and J are TRBV7-3 and TRBJ2-1; D gene unclear. The CDR3 runs to 18 residues. V was cut by 2 bases and J by 0 bases, with 17 bases left in between. CDR1 SGHTA and CDR2 FQGTGA come from the germline V gene. DNA for the CDR3: TGTGCCAGCAGCTTAGTACCAGGACCCTTAAGCTCCTACAATGAGCAGTTCTTC. Translating it yields CASSLVPGPLSSYNEQFF.

This clonotype was picked up a small number of times. The V call is TRBV30, the J call TRBJ2-7; 12 nucleotides line up with TRBD1. Germline assignment: CDR1 GTSNPN and CDR2 SVGIG (reference sequence). This CDR3 region has 15 residues. With 1 base clipped from V and 3 bases from J, the junction kept 4 bases outside the gene matches. The CDR3 reads CAWSDGTGGFYEQYF. CDR3 coding DNA: TGTGCCTGGAGTGACGGGACAGGGGGCTTCTACGAGCAGTACTTC.

The CDR3 coding sequence is TGCGCCAGCAGCCGGGACCACACCTACGAGCAGTACTTC. This encodes CASSRDHTYEQYF. The V gene is TRBV5-1, the J gene TRBJ2-7; D may be TRBD1 or TRBD2 (5 bases each). V gave up 4 bases and J gave up 2 bases, with 10 bases separating them. This CDR3 comprises 13 residues. CDR1 is SGHRS, CDR2 YFSETQ, per germline.

A remark on this clonotype: A much larger clone sits a single nucleotide away, making a read error possible. This rearrangement joins TRBV6-2 or TRBV6-3 to TRBJ1-2; D gene uncertain. The germline V gene has CDR1 MNHEY and CDR2 SVGEGT. The CDR3 contains 14 residues. In nucleotides, the CDR3 is TGTGCCAGCAATTACGAGACCGGGGTTCGTGGCTACACCTTC. It is translated as CASNYETGVRGYTF.

This clonotype was recorded at least ten times. The chain employs TRBV28 and TRBJ1-5, with 7 bases matching TRBD1. There are 17 residues in the CDR3. The germline CDR1 and CDR2 sequences are MDHEN and SYDVKM. After removal of 5 bases from V and 11 bases from J, the junction contained 21 bases not matched to a gene. CDR3 loop: CASSLLSTGTLRGAQHF. CDR3 bases: TGTGCCAGCAGTCTACTATCGACAGGGACTCTTAGGGGGGCCCAGCATTTT. The full variable domain, completed using reference TRBV28 and TRBJ1-5, is DVKVTQSSRYLVKRTGEKVFLECVQDMDHENMFWYRQDPGLGLRLIYFSYDVKMKEKGDIPEGYSVSREKKERFSLILESASTNQTSMYLCASSLLSTGTLRGAQHFGDGTRLSIL.

The rearrangement joins TRBV5-1 to TRBJ1-4; D call uncertain. V dropped 4 bases and J dropped 5 bases, with 12 bases sitting between them. Germline V CDR1 and CDR2: SGHRS, YFSETQ. This CDR3 is built from 14 residues. The CDR3 loop reads CASSRNPENEKLFF. DNA of the CDR3: TGCGCCAGCAGCCGAAACCCGGAGAATGAAAAACTGTTTTTT.

Regarding this clonotype: Just one base apart from a much larger clone, this may be a read error. The chain links TRBV20-1 to TRBJ2-7, with D unclear. This CDR3 region has 17 residues. Germline V gene data show CDR1 as DFQATT and CDR2 as SNEGSKA (reference sequence). The chain's CDR3 is CCARGYEFGGSSYEQYF. CDR3 coding DNA: TGCTGTGCTAGAGGATACGAGTTTGGCGGTAGCTCCTACGAGCAGTACTTC.

This clonotype was seen repeatedly, ten times or more. V is TRBV29-1 and J is TRBJ2-1; 9 bases are shared with TRBD1. Germline CDR1 and CDR2: SQVTM and ANQGSEA. The trim removed 7 bases at V and 4 bases at J, leaving 5 bases unmatched. The CDR3 loop spans 13 amino acids. The DNA of the CDR3 is TGCAGCGCTGGGACAGGGCCATACAATGAGCAGTTCTTC. Translation: CSAGTGPYNEQFF.

At least ten counts were recorded for this clonotype. The chain recombines TRBV29-1 with TRBJ2-1; either TRBD1 or TRBD2 may supply D (5 bases each). With 2 bases removed from V and 6 bases from J, the gap between germline ends came to 8 bases. This CDR3 has 12 residues. Germline CDR1 and CDR2: SQVTM and ANQGSEA. In nucleotides, the CDR3 is TGCAGCGTTGAAACTAGGGGCAATGAGCAGTTCTTC. Translation gives CSVETRGNEQFF.

This clonotype was seen a few times. The chain uses TRBV2 and TRBJ2-2; 10 bases agree with TRBD2. This CDR3 region has 16 residues. The ends lost 7 bases at V and 6 bases at J; junction bases unmatched: 11. Germline V gene sequence: CDR1 SNHLY, CDR2 FYNNEI. The CDR3 DNA reads as TGTGCCAGCATAGTCAAGCGGGAGGGCCGGGCCGGGGAGCTGTTTTTT. It translates to CASIVKREGRAGELFF.

This clonotype was counted ten times or more. The junction and the germline gene differ at one end; a read error may be behind it. The chain carries TRBV29-1 and TRBJ2-7; weak D call: TRBD2 (5 bases). Germline V CDR1 and CDR2: SQVTM, ANQGSEA. The CDR3 sequence is 13 residues long. The CDR3, as DNA: TGCAGCGTCACTGGACTTAGGAGCTACCAGCAGTACTTC. Translating gives CSVTGLRSYQQYF.

The table lists this clonotype with a few counts. The rearrangement uses TRBV7-6 and TRBJ2-7; TRBD2 matches at 7 bases. The germline V gene has CDR1 SGHVS and CDR2 FNYEAQ. The CDR3 loop spans 19 amino acids. Germline trimming cut 2 bases from V and 2 bases from J; bases unmatched to any gene: 18. The CDR3 DNA reads TGTGCCAGCAGCTTACCTAGACGCCGGGACTATCCTATAGCCTACGAGCAGTACTTC. Translation gives CASSLPRRRDYPIAYEQYF. The variable domain in full, with the rest retrieved from reference TRBV7-6 and TRBJ2-7, is GAGVSQSPRYKVTKRGQDVALRCDPISGHVSLYWYRQALGQGPEFLTYFNYEAQQDKSGLPNDRFSAERPEGSISTLTIQRTEQRDSAMYRCASSLPRRRDYPIAYEQYFGPGTRLTVT.

In its sample, this clonotype was seen many times. V and J are TRBV20-1 and TRBJ2-7; D is possibly TRBD2 (7 bases). This CDR3 region has 14 residues. Trimming removed 6 bases at V and 5 bases at J, with 20 bases between. CDR1 and CDR2 from the germline V gene are DFQATT and SNEGSKA (reference sequence). The chain's CDR3 is CSAPLDSGNDEQYF. The CDR3, as DNA: TGCAGTGCCCCCCTGGACAGCGGGAATGACGAGCAGTACTTC.